Below, 6 T cell receptor beta chains from the same sample are listed, as sequenced in a study of T cells in Graves' hyperthyroidism and ophthalmopathy (dated by TCRdb to about 2019). Library prep was done by multiplex PCR. The reads were generated on an Illumina HiSeq 2000. Amplification of TCR beta CDR3 regions was carried out from RNA transcripts. A first-round RT-PCR of the TCR CDR3 used the HTBI primer set with the Qiagen OneStep RT-PCR kit. Starting from the raw public reads, TCRdb applied fastp trimming at Q25, assembled clones with MiXCR and retained in-frame beta chains. When rows share a CDR3 protein, they turn into one entry using the most common DNA and genes. The sample includes approximately 600,000 distinct CDR3 sequences, with 20% observed a single time. The top ten clonotypes cover 30% to 40% of the sample. The sequenced sample was blood. Receptors were obtained from a man aged 25-45 years with Graves' ophthalmopathy.

The V and J genes are TRBV28 and TRBJ2-7; weak D call: TRBD2 (6 bases). Between the trimmed V and J ends, which lost 6 bases and 5 bases, there was a span of 17 bases. Germline values: CDR1 MDHEN, CDR2 SYDVKM. This CDR3 is built from 14 residues. In DNA, the CDR3 is TGTGCCAGCAGCTCGCGGGGAGTTGGGAACGAGCAGTACTTC. Translation gives CASSSRGVGNEQYF.

The gene calls are TRBV9 and TRBJ1-1; 8 nucleotides align to TRBD1. Germline values: CDR1 SGDLS, CDR2 YYNGEE. The CDR3 is made up of 14 amino acids. V lost 4 bases and J lost 4; bases outside the gene matches: 6. In nucleotides, the CDR3 is TGTGCCAGCAGCCTGGGACAGGCCGTCACTGAAGCTTTCTTT. Residues: CASSLGQAVTEAFF.

A remark on this clonotype: This may come from a read error, since a much larger clone is one base off. The chain links TRBV20-1 to TRBJ2-5; D is uncertain. Germline CDR1 and CDR2: DFQATT and SNEGSKA (reference sequence). Trimming stripped 5 bases from V and 5 bases from J, with 15 bases between. The CDR3 covers 13 residues. This CDR3 reads CSAPRNYRETQYF. Written as DNA, the CDR3 is TGCAGTGCTCCAAGGAACTATCGGGAGACCCAGTACTTC.

This clonotype was detected once. The chain carries TRBV19 and TRBJ1-6; 7 bases agree with TRBD1. Germline V gene lookup returns CDR1 LNHDA and CDR2 SQIVND (reference sequence). The CDR3 loop spans 14 amino acids. With V trimmed by 8 bases and J by 4 bases, 5 bases remained unmatched. In nucleotides, the CDR3 is TGTGCCAGTCAGCGGGACAGATATAATTCACCCCTCCACTTT. It is translated as CASQRDRYNSPLHF.

The V and J genes are TRBV10-3 and TRBJ2-2, with D perhaps matching TRBD1 (5 bases). The CDR3 has 13 residues. Germline V CDR1 and CDR2: ENHRY, SYGVKD. The V and J ends lost 5 bases and 5 bases respectively, with 9 bases between them. CDR3 amino acids: CAISPSGTGELFF. Here the CDR3 DNA reads TGTGCCATCAGTCCCTCAGGGACCGGGGAGCTGTTTTTT.

The chain combines TRBV5-1 with TRBJ2-2, with D unresolved. Trimming removed 3 bases at V and 0 bases at J, with 9 bases between. Germline V gene lookup returns CDR1 SGHRS and CDR2 YFSETQ. The CDR3 runs to 15 residues. The CDR3 protein is CASSSANTNTGELFF. In DNA, the CDR3 is TGCGCCAGCAGCTCGGCCAACACGAACACCGGGGAGCTGTTTTTT. Full variable domain (rest looked up from reference TRBV5-1 and TRBJ2-2): KAGVTQTPRYLIKTRGQQVTLSCSPISGHRSVSWYQQTPGQGLQFLFEYFSETQRNKGNFPGRFSGRQFSNSRSEMNVSTLELGDSALYLCASSSANTNTGELFFGEGSRLTVL.